This record covers a single T cell receptor beta chain. These data originate in a study of blood T cell repertoires in COVID-19. This CDR3 has 15 amino acids. Germline V gives CDR1 SNHLY, CDR2 FYNNEI. Germline trimming cut 6 bases from V and 4 bases from J; bases unmatched to any gene: 10. TCRdb's table, derived via immunoSEQ multiplex PCR, lists solely in-frame clones and lacks some. This table holds almost 70,000 clones, roughly nine tenths found once. The sequencing input was peripheral blood. This receptor was taken from a woman aged 50 to 65 with active COVID-19. The chain carries TRBV2 and TRBJ2-3; 7 nucleotides line up with TRBD2. DNA for the CDR3: TGTGCCAGCAGACCTGTATGGGGGGGAGCAGATACGCAGTATTTT. It yields the protein CASRPVWGGADTQYF.